This T cell receptor beta chain was captured by sequencing in a study of shared clonotypes between healthy human individuals. Broader study findings: Sequencing depth was expected to affect clonotype sharing among donors. Compared with clonotypes that all four donors shared, non-shared clonotypes had lower generation probabilities. Generally, naive subsets (rather than memory subsets) showed larger estimated richness.

Worth noting for this clone: Its antigen is undetermined.

TCRdb's table, derived via immunoSEQ multiplex PCR, lists solely in-frame clones and lacks some. Of some 2 million clones listed, around 96% were seen once; the top ten hold 1.2%. There are 13 residues in the CDR3. Germline CDR1 and CDR2: SQVTM and ANQGSEA. The germline V and J ends were trimmed by 0 bases and 1 base, with 7 bases remaining between them. In the naive CD8 group, cells lacked CD45RO and were positively selected for CCR7, so terminally differentiated effector memory CD45RA+ cells were left out. The sequenced material came from naive CD8+ T cells sorted from blood. This clonotype was sampled from a man between 18 and 35 years old in good health. J is TRBJ2-7 and V is TRBV29-1, with D uncertain. CDR3 amino acids: CSVEDQGSYEQYF. For the CDR3, the DNA is TGCAGCGTTGAAGATCAAGGGTCCTACGAGCAGTACTTC.